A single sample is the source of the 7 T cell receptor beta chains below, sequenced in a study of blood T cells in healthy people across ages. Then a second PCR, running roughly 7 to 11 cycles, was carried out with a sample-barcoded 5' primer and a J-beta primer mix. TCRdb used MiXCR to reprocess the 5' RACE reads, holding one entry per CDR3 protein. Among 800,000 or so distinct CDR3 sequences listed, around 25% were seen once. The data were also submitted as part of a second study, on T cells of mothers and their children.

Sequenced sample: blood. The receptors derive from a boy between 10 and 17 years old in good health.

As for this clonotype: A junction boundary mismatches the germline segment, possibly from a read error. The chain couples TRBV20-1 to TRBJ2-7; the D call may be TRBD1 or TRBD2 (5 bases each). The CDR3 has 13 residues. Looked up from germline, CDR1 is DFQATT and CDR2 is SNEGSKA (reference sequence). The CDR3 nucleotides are TGCAGTGCTCCTACGGGGCGGAGCTACGAGCAGCACTTC. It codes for CSAPTGRSYEQHF.

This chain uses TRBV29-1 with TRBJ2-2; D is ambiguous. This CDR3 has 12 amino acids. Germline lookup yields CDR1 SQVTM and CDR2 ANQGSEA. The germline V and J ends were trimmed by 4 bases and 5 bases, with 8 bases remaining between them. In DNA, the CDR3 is TGCAGCGTTGTGGGTAAAACCGGGGAGCTGTTTTTT. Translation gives CSVVGKTGELFF.

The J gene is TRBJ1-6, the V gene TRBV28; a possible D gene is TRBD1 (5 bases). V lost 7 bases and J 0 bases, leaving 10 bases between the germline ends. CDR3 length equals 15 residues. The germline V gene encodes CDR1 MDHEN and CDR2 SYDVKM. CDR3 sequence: CASNRGGSYNSPLHF. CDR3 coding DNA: TGTGCCAGCAATCGGGGGGGCTCCTATAATTCACCCCTCCACTTT.

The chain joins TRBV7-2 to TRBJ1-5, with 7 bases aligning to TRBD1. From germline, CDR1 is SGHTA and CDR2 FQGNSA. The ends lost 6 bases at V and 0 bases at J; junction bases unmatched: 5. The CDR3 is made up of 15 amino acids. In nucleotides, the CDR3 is TGTGCCAGCAGTTCGGACAGGCTTAGCAATCAGCCCCAGCATTTT. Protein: CASSSDRLSNQPQHF.

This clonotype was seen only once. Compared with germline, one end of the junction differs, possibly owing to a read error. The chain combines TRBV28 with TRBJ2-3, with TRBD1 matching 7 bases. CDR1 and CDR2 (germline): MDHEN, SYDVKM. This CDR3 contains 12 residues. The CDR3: CASSRDSLTQYF. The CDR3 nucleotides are TGTGCCAGCAGTAGGGACAGCCTGACCCAGTACTTT.

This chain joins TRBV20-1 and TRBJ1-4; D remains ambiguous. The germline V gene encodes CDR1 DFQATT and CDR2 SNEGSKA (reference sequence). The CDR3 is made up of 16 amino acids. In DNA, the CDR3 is TGCAGCCTCTTCCCCCCGTTCGGGCTCCCTAATGAAAAACTGTTTTTT. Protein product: CSLFPPFGLPNEKLFF.

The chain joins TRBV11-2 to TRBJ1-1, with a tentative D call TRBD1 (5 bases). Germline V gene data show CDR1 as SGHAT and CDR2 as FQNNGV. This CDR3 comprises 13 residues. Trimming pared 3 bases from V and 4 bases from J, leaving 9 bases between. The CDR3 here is CASSFTGGTEAFF. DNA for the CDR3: TGTGCCAGCAGCTTTACGGGGGGCACTGAAGCTTTCTTT.